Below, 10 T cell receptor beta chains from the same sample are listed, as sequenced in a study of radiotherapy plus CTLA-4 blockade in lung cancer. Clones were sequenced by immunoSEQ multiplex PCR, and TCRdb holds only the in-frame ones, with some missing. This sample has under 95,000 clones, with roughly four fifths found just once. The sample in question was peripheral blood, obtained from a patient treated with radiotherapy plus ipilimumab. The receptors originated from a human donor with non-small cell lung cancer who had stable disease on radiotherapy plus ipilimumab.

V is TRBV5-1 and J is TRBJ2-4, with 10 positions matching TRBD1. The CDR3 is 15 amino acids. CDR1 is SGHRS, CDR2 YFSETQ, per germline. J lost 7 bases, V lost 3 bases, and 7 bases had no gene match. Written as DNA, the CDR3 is TGCGCCAGCAGCTCCTTAGGGGACAGGGGTAACATTCAGTACTTC. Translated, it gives CASSSLGDRGNIQYF.

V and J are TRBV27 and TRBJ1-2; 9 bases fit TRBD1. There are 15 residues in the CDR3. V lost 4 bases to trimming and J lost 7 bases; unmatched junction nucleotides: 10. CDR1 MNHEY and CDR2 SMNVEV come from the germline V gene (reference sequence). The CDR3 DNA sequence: TGTGCCAGCAGTTCCCTGGACAGGGGACTTGGTGGCTACACCTTC. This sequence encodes CASSSLDRGLGGYTF.

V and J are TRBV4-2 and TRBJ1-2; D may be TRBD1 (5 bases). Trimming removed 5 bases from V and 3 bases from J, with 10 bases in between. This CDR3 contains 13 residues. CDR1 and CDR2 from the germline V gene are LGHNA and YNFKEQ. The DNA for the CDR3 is TGTGCCAGCAGCGCCAGGGATTACTATGGCTACACCTTC. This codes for CASSARDYYGYTF.

The CDR3 DNA reads TGTGCCTGGAGTGACAGGTCCGACGAGCAGTACTTC. The encoded protein is CAWSDRSDEQYF. The rearrangement links TRBV30 to TRBJ2-7, with D perhaps TRBD1 (5 bases). CDR3 size: 12 residues. Germline V gene lookup returns CDR1 GTSNPN and CDR2 SVGIG (reference sequence). V lost 1 base, J lost 5 bases, and 9 bases lay in between.

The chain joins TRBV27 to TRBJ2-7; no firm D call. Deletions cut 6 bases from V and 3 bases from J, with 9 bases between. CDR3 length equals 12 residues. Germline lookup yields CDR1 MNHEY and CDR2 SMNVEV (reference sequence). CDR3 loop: CASSRPRYEQYF. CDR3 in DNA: TGTGCCAGCAGCCGACCCCGCTACGAGCAGTACTTC.

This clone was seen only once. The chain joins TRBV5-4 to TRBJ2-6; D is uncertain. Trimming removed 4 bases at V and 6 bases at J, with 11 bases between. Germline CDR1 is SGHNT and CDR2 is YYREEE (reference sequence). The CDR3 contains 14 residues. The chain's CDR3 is CASSHTVEANVLTF. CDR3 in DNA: TGTGCCAGCAGCCACACGGTTGAGGCCAACGTCCTGACTTTC. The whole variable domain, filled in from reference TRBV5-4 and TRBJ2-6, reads ETGVTQSPTHLIKTRGQQVTLRCSSQSGHNTVSWYQQALGQGPQFIFQYYREEENGRGNFPPRFSGLQFPNYSSELNVNALELDDSALYLCASSHTVEANVLTFGAGSRLTVL.

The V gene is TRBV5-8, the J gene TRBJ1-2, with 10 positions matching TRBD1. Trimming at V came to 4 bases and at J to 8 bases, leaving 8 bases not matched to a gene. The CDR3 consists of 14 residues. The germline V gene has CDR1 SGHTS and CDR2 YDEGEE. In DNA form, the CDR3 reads TGTGCCAGCAGCCCCGGACAGGGGGAGGGAGGCTACACCTTC. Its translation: CASSPGQGEGGYTF.

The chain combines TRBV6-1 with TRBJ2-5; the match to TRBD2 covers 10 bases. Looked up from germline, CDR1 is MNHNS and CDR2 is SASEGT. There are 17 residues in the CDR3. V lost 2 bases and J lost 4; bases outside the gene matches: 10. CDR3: CASSEKNWLAGAETQYF. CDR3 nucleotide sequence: TGTGCCAGCAGTGAAAAAAACTGGCTAGCGGGGGCAGAGACCCAGTACTTC.

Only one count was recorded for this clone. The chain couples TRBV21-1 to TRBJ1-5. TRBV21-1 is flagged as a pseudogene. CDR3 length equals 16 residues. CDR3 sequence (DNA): TGTGCCAGCAGCAAAGATTTGGGGAGAGACAATCAGCCCCAGCATTTT. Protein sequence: CASSKDLGRDNQPQHF.

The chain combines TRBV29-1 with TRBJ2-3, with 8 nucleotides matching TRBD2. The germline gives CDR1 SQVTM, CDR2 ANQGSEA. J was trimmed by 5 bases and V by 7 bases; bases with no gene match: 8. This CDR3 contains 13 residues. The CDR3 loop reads CSATGGSGDTQYF. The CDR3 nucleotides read TGCAGCGCTACGGGAGGGTCGGGAGATACGCAGTATTTT.